Presented here are 7 T cell receptor beta chains from one specimen sequenced in a study of a mutant IDH1 vaccine in newly diagnosed glioma. Repertoires were generated with immunoSEQ multiplex PCR, while TCRdb's copy carries only in-frame clones and drops some. Among some 87,000 clones listed, roughly 78% were seen once. Time point described: baseline, week 1 (first vaccination visit). The treatment here: pre-vaccination baseline after standard-of-care therapy. The input for sequencing was PBMCs, taken from a glioma patient treated with radiotherapy, temozolomide or both. The source of these receptors is a man between 40 and 49 years old with glioma.

The CDR3 sequence is CASSSGTGDLYNEQFF. The CDR3 nucleotides are TGTGCCAGCAGCTCCGGGACAGGGGACCTCTACAATGAGCAGTTCTTC. The chain carries TRBV5-5 and TRBJ2-1, with 10 bases that match TRBD1. Trimming removed 3 bases from V and 3 bases from J; junction bases left unmatched: 6. Germline assignment: CDR1 SGHKS and CDR2 YYEKEE (reference sequence). The length of the CDR3 is 16 residues.

Many counts were recorded for this clone. The rearrangement uses TRBV9 and TRBJ1-1, with a possible D match to TRBD1 (6 bases). In germline, CDR1 is SGDLS, CDR2 YYNGEE. V dropped 3 bases and J dropped 1 base, with 19 bases sitting between them. The CDR3 length is 17 residues. The CDR3 loop reads CASSDLQGIGENTEAFF. The CDR3 DNA sequence: TGTGCCAGCAGCGACTTACAGGGCATTGGAGAGAACACTGAAGCTTTCTTT.

The chain recombines TRBV4-3 with TRBJ2-1; 12 nucleotides agree with TRBD2. The germline CDR1 and CDR2 sequences are LGHNA and YSLEER. The CDR3 is made up of 18 amino acids. Trimming at V came to 2 bases and at J to 10 bases, leaving 15 bases not matched to a gene. The CDR3, as DNA: TGCGCCAGCAGCCAATCACCTATTCTAGCGGGGGGGCATTGGGAGCAGTTCTTC. Protein product: CASSQSPILAGGHWEQFF.

There are a few counts of this clone. The sample has other DNA sequences that encode this CDR3 too. The gene calls are TRBV9 and TRBJ2-6; unclear D gene. Germline V CDR1 and CDR2: SGDLS, YYNGEE. The CDR3 covers 15 residues. V dropped 5 bases and J dropped 4 bases, with 13 bases sitting between them. The CDR3 here is CASSPGSLGANVLTF. The CDR3 nucleotides read TGTGCCAGCAGTCCCGGGTCTTTAGGGGCCAACGTCCTGACTTTC.

V usage is TRBV7-2 and J usage is TRBJ2-5; TRBD2 matches 10 bases. Germline-derived CDR1 and CDR2 are SGHTA and FQGNSA. CDR3 size: 15 residues. V lost 4 bases, J lost 5 bases, and 7 bases stayed unmatched. The CDR3 DNA reads as TGTGCCAGCAGCTCACTAGCGGGGAGGGCGGAGACCCAGTACTTC. Residues: CASSSLAGRAETQYF.

The V gene is TRBV7-2, the J gene TRBJ2-2; 8 nucleotides align to TRBD1. CDR3 length: 14 residues. The germline V gene has CDR1 SGHTA and CDR2 FQGNSA. V shed 1 base, J shed 10 bases, and the junction held 5 bases outside the gene matches. This CDR3 is CASSLETGAAELFF. The CDR3 bases are TGTGCCAGCAGCTTAGAGACAGGGGCGGCGGAGCTGTTTTTT.

The CDR3 region is CASSGDRGQVVTEAFF. In nucleotides, the CDR3 is TGTGCCAGCAGCGGGGACAGGGGGCAGGTGGTGACTGAAGCTTTCTTT. The V and J genes are TRBV11-2 and TRBJ1-1, with TRBD1 matching over 12 bases. The CDR3 sequence is 16 residues long. CDR1 is SGHAT and CDR2 is FQNNGV in the germline V gene. Losses at the gene ends were 5 bases for V and 5 bases for J; bases not matched to a gene: 9.